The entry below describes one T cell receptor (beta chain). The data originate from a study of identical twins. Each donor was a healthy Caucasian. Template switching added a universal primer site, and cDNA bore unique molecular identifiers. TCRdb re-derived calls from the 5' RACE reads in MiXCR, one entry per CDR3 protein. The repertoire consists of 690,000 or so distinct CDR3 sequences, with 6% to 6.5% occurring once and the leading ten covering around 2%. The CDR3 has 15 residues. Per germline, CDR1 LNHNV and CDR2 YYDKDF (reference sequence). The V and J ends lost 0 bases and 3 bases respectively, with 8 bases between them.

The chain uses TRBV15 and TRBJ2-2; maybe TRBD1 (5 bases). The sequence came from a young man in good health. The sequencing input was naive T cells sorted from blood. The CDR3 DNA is TGTGCCACCAGCAGAGACTTAGGGGACACCGGGGAGCTGTTTTTT. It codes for CATSRDLGDTGELFF.